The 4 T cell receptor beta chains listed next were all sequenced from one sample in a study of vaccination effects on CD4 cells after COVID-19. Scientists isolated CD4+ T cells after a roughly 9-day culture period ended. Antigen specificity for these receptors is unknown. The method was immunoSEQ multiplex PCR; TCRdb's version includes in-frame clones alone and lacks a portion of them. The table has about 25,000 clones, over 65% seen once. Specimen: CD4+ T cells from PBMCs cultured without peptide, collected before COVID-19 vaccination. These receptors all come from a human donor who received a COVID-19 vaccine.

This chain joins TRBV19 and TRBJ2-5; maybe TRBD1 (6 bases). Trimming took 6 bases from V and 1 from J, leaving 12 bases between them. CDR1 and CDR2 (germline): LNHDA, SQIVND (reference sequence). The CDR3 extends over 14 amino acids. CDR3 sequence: CASRRQVSQETQYF. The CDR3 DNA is TGTGCCAGTAGGCGACAGGTCTCCCAAGAGACCCAGTACTTC.

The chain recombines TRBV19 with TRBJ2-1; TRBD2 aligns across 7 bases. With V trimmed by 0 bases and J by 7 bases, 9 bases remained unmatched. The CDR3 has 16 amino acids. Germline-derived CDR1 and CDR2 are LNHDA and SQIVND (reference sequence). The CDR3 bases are TGTGCCAGTAGTATAGATGCCGGGACTACGAGAAATGAGCAGTTCTTC. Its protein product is CASSIDAGTTRNEQFF.

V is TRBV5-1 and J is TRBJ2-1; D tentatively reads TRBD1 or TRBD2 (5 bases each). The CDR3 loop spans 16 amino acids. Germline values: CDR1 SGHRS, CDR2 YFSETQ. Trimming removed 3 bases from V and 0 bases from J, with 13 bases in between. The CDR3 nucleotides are TGCGCCAGCAGCTACAGGTATACTAGCTCCTACAATGAGCAGTTCTTC. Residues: CASSYRYTSSYNEQFF.

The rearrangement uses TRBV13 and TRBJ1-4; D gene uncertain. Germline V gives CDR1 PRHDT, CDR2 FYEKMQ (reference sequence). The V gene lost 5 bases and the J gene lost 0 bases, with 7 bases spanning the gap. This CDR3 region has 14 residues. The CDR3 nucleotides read TGTGCCAGCAGCCTGTATGCAACTAATGAAAAACTGTTTTTT. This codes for CASSLYATNEKLFF.